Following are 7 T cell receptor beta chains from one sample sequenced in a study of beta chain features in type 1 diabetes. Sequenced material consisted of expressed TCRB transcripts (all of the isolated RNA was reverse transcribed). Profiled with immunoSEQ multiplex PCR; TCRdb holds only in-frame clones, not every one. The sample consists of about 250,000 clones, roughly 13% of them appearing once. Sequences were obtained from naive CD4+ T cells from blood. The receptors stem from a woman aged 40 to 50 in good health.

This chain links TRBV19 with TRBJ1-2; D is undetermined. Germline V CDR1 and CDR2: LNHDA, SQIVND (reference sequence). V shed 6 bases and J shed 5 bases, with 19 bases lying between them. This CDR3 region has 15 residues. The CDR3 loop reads CASRFLGGQTYGYTF. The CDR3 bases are TGTGCCAGTAGGTTCTTAGGAGGGCAGACTTATGGCTACACCTTC.

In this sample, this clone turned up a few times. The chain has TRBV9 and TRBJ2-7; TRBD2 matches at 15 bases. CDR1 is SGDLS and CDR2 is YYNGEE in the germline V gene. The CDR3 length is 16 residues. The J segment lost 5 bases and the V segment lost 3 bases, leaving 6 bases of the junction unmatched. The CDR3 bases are TGTGCCAGCAGCGCCGGACTAGCGGGGGGGCAGAACGAGCAGTACTTC. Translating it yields CASSAGLAGGQNEQYF.

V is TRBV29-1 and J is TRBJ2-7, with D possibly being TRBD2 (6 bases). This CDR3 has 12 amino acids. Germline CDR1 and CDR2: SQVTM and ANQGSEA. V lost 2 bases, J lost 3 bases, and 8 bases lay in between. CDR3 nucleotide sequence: TGCAGCGTTGAATCCGGGGGCTACGAGCAGTACTTC. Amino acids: CSVESGGYEQYF.

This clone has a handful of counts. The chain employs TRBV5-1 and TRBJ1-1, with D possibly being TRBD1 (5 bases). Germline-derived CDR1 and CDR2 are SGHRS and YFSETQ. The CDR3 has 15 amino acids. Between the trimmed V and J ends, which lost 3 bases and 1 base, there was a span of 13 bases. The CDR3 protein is CASSWSTAKNTEAFF. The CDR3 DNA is TGCGCCAGCAGCTGGTCGACAGCGAAGAACACTGAAGCTTTCTTT.

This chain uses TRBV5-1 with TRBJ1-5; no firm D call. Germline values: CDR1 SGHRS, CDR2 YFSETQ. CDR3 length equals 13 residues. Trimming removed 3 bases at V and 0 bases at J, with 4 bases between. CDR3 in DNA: TGCGCCAGCAGCTCTAATAGCAATCAGCCCCAGCATTTT. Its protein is CASSSNSNQPQHF.

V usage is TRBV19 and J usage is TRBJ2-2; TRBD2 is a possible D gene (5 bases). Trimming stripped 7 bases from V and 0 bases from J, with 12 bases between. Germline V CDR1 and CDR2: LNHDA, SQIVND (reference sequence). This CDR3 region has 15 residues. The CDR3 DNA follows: TGTGCCAGTACACGAGCGGACTCGAACACCGGGGAGCTGTTTTTT. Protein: CASTRADSNTGELFF.

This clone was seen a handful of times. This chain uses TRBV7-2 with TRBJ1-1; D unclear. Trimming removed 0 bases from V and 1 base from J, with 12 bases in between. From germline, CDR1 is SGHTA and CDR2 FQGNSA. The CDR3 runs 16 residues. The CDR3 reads CASSLATASANTEAFF. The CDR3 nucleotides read TGTGCCAGCAGCTTAGCCACAGCATCGGCGAACACTGAAGCTTTCTTT.